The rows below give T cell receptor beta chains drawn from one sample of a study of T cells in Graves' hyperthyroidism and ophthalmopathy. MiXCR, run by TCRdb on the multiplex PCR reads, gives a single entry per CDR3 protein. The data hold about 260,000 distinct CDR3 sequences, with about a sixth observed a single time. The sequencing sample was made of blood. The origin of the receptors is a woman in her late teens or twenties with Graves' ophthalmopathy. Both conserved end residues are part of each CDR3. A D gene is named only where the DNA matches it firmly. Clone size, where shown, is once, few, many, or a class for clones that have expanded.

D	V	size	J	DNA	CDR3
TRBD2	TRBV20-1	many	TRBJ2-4	TGCAGTGCCGAGACGACTAGCGGGAGGATCGGTGGCAAAAACATTCAGTACTTC	CSAETTSGRIGGKNIQYF
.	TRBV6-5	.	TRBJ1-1	TGCGCCAGCAGTTACGCAGAGAACACTGAAGCTTCCTTT	CASSYAENTEASF
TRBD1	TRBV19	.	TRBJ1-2	TGTGCCAGTACCCAAGGGACAGGGAACTATGGCCACACCTTC	CASTQGTGNYGHTF
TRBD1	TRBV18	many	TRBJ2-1	TGTGCCAGCTCCCCAACAGGGGACTCCTACAATGAGCAGTTCTTC	CASSPTGDSYNEQFF
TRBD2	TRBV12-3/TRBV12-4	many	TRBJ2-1	TGTGCCAGCAGCCAGACTAGCGGGGCCCTATACAATGAGCAGTTCTTC	CASSQTSGALYNEQFF
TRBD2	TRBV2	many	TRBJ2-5	TGTGCCAGCATCCAAAGCGGGGGCGGGGAGACCCAGTACTTC	CASIQSGGGETQYF
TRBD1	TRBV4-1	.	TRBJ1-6	TGCGCCAGCAGCCAGGATAAACGGACAGGGTCCCCATTTTTCCACTTT	CASSQDKRTGSPFFHF
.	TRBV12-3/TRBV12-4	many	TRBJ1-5	TGTGCCAGCAGTTCAGACGGGACGGCTAGCAATCAGCCCCAGCATTTT	CASSSDGTASNQPQHF
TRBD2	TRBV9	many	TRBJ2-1	TGTGCCAGCAGCGTAGAAGGCCTAGCGGGGGTGAATGAGCAGTTCTTC	CASSVEGLAGVNEQFF
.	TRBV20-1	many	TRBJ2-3	TGCAGTGCTACCTGGGTAGGAGATACGCAGTATTTT	CSATWVGDTQYF
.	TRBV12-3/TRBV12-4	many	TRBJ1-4	TGTGCCAGCAGCCCAGAAGGGAGGGAAAATGAAAAACTGTTTTTT	CASSPEGRENEKLFF
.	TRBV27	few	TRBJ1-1	TGTGCCAGCAGTCCGCGAAAGGGGAGTGAAGCTTTCTTT	CASSPRKGSEAFF
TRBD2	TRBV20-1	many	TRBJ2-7	TGCAGTGCACTCCTACTAGCGGCCTACGAGCAGTACTTC	CSALLLAAYEQYF
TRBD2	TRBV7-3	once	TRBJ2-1	TGTGCCAGCAGCTTAAATGGCGGGGGATACAATGAGCAGTTCTTC	CASSLNGGGYNEQFF
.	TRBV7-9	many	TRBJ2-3	TGTGCCAGCAGTCGGGGCACAGATACGCAGTATTTT	CASSRGTDTQYF
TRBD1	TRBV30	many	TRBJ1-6	TGTGCCTGGAGTGTACGGACAGGCCTTAATTCACCCCTCCACTTT	CAWSVRTGLNSPLHF
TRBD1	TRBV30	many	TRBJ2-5	TGTGCCTGGAGGACGACAGGGGGCGTTGAGACCCAGTACTTC	CAWRTTGGVETQYF
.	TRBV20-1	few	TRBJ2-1	TGCAGTGCTCCAGGACTAACCCCCTACAATGAGCAGTCCTTC	CSAPGLTPYNEQSF
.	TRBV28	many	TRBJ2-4	TGTGCCAGCAGTCCAGGGGGGGGAGCCAAAAACATTCAGTACTTC	CASSPGGGAKNIQYF
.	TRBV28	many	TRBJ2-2	TGTGCCAGCAGTCCCCCGCGTAGCCGAGACGGTAGTACCGGGGAGCTGTTTTTT	CASSPPRSRDGSTGELFF
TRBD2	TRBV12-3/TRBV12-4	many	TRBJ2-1	TGTGCCAGCAGTTTGATGACTAGCGGGAGATCAGGGGGTGAGCAGTTCTTC	CASSLMTSGRSGGEQFF
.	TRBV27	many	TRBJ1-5	TGTGCCAACCTTCGGGCAATCGGGTCCCCATATAGCAATCAGCCCCAGCATTTT	CANLRAIGSPYSNQPQHF
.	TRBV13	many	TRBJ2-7	TGTGCCAGCAGCTCGTACAGGGGGGGGCTTAGCTCCTACGAGCAGTACTTC	CASSSYRGGLSSYEQYF
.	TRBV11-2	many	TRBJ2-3	TGTGCCAGCAGCGCAACTTTGGATACGCAGTATTTT	CASSATLDTQYF
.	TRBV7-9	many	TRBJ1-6	TGTGCCAGCACCGAGTTCGCGAATTCACCCCTCCACTTT	CASTEFANSPLHF
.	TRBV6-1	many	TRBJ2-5	TGTGCCAGCAGTTTGAAGAATTTCCGTAGGATGGCGGAGACCCAGTACTTC	CASSLKNFRRMAETQYF
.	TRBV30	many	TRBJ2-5	TGTGCCTGGAGTGTACTTGGCCAGGCTGGGCCGTGGACCCAGTACTTC	CAWSVLGQAGPWTQYF
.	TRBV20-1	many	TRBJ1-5	TGCAGTGCCTCCGTTAGCAATCAGCCCCAGCATTTT	CSASVSNQPQHF
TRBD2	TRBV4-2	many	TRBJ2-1	TGTGCCAGCAGCCAAGAAGGATCGGCGGGAGAGGTGCGCGATGAGCAGTTCTTC	CASSQEGSAGEVRDEQFF